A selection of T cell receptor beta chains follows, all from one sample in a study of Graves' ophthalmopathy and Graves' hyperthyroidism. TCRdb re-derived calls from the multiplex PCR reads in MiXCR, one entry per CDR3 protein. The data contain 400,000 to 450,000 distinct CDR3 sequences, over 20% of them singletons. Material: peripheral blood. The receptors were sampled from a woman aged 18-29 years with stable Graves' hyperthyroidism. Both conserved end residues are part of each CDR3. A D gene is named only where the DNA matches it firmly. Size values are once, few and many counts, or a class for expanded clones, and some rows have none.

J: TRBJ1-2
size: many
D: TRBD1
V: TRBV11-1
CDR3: CASSLGGTGANYGYTF
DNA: TGTGCCAGCAGCCTAGGCGGGACAGGGGCCAACTATGGCTACACCTTC

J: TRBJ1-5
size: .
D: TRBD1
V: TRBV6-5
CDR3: CASSFGRGEQPQHF
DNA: TGTGCCAGCAGTTTCGGCAGGGGGGAACAGCCCCAGCATTTT

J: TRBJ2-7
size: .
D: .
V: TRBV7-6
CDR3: CASSSADYEQYF
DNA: TGTGCCAGCAGCTCAGCGGATTACGAGCAGTACTTC

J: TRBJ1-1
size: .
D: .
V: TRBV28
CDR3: CASSLERGLNTEAFF
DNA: TGTGCCAGCAGTTTAGAGAGGGGTTTGAACACTGAAGCTTTCTTT

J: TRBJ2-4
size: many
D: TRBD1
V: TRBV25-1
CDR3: CASSEVRDRGSIQYF
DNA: TGTGCCAGCAGTGAAGTACGAGACAGGGGGAGCATTCAGTACTTC

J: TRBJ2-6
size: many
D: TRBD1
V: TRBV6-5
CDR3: CASSWTGGSGANVLTF
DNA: TGTGCCAGCAGTTGGACAGGGGGCTCTGGGGCCAACGTCCTGACTTTC

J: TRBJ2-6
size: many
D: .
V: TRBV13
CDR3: CASMDYSGANVLTF
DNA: TGTGCCAGCATGGACTACTCTGGGGCCAACGTCCTGACTTTC

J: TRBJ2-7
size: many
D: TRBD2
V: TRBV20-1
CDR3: CSASGLAGGPSSYEQYF
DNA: TGCAGTGCTTCTGGACTAGCGGGAGGCCCTAGCTCCTACGAGCAGTACTTC

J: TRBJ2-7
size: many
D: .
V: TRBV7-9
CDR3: CASSLDTGSGQYF
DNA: TGTGCCAGCAGCTTAGACACAGGGAGCGGGCAGTACTTC

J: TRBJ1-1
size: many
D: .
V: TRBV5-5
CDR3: CASSLERGIAFF
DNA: TGTGCCAGCAGCTTGGAACGGGGGATAGCTTTCTTT

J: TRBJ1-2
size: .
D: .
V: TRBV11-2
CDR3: CASSQGLNYGYTF
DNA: TGTGCCAGCAGCCAAGGCCTTAACTATGGCTACACCTTC

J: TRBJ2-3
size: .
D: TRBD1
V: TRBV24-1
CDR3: CATSGRQGITDTQYF
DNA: TGTGCCACCAGTGGAAGACAGGGAATCACAGATACGCAGTATTTT

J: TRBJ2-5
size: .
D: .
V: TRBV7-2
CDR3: CASSLAPQETRYF
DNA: TGTGCCAGCAGCCTAGCGCCTCAAGAGACCCGGTACTTC

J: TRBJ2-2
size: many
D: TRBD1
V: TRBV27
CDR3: CASRQRDRGGQRATGELFF
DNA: TGTGCCAGCAGACAGAGGGACAGGGGGGGGCAGCGCGCCACCGGGGAGCTGTTTTTT

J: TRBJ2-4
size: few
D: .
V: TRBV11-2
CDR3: CASSSPGAKNIQYF
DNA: TGTGCCAGCAGCTCCCCGGGAGCCAAAAACATTCAGTACTTC

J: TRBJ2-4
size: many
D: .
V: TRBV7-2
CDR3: CASSLAVGIQYF
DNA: TGTGCCAGCAGCTTAGCGGTTGGCATTCAGTACTTC

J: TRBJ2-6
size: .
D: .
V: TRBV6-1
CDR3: CASRLAEGANVLTF
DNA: TGTGCCAGCAGGCTCGCGGAGGGGGCCAACGTCCTGACTTTC

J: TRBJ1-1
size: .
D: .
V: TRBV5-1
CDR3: CASSIRLQNTEAFF
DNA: TGCGCCAGCAGCATTCGACTCCAGAACACTGAAGCTTTCTTT

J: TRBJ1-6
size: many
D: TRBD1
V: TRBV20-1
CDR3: CSASGTGTGNSPLHF
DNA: TGCAGTGCTAGCGGGACAGGGACGGGTAATTCACCCCTCCACTTT

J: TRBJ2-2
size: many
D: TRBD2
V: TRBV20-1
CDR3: CSVRSAAGGYTGELFF
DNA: TGCAGTGTTAGATCGGCAGCGGGAGGATACACCGGGGAGCTGTTTTTT

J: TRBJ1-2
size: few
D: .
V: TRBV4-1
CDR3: CASSVGRYGYTF
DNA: TGCGCCAGCAGCGTCGGTCGATATGGCTACACCTTC

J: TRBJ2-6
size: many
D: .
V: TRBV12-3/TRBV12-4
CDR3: CAIITTGSGANVLTF
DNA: TGTGCCATCATAACTACAGGCTCTGGGGCCAACGTCCTGACTTTC

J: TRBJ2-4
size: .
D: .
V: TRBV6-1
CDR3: CASRVSGVTAKNIQYF
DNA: TGTGCCAGCAGGGTATCTGGCGTTACGGCCAAAAACATTCAGTACTTC

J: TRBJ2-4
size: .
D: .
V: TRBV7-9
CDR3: CASTRDLSKNIKYF
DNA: TGTGCCAGCACCCGGGACTTGTCCAAAAACATTAAGTACTTC

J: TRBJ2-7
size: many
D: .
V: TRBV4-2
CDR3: CASSQEISGWYEQYF
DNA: TGTGCCAGCAGCCAAGAAATCTCGGGCTGGTACGAGCAGTACTTC

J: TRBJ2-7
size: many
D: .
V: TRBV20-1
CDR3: CSAPTVYGLPIGEQYF
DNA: TGCAGTGCTCCGACCGTATATGGACTACCCATTGGGGAGCAGTACTTC

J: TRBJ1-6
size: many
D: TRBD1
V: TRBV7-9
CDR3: CASSQTGADSPLHF
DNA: TGTGCCAGCAGCCAAACAGGGGCGGATTCACCCCTCCACTTT

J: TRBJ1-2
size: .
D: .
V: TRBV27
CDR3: CASSFGGLRGYTF
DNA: TGTGCCAGCAGTTTCGGAGGTCTCCGCGGCTACACCTTC

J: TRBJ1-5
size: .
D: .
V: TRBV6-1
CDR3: CASRPGRLSNQPQQF
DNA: TGTGCCAGCAGGCCGGGACGGCTTAGCAATCAGCCCCAGCAGTTT

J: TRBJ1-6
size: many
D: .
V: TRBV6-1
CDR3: CASSDYNSPLHF
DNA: TGTGCCAGCAGTGACTATAATTCACCCCTCCACTTT

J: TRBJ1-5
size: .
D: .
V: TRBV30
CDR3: CAWSPLGSTNQPQHF
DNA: TGTGCCTGGAGTCCATTGGGTAGTACCAATCAGCCCCAGCATTTT

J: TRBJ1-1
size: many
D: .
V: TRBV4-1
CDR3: CASSQDVGGRTEAFF
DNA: TGCGCCAGCAGCCAAGACGTCGGGGGAAGGACTGAAGCTTTCTTT

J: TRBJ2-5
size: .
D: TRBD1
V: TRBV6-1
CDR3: CASRRQGAGQETQYF
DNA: TGTGCCAGCAGACGACAGGGGGCAGGACAGGAGACCCAGTACTTC

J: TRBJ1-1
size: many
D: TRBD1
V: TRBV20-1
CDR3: CSATKGAGVGTEAFF
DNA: TGCAGTGCTACCAAGGGGGCAGGGGTTGGGACTGAAGCTTTCTTT

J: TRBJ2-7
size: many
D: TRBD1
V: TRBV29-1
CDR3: CSVGDRGRYEQYF
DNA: TGCAGCGTGGGGGACAGGGGAAGGTACGAGCAGTACTTC

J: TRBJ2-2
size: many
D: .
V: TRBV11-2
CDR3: CASSLRPASTGELFF
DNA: TGTGCCAGCAGCCTGCGACCGGCCAGCACCGGGGAGCTGTTTTTT

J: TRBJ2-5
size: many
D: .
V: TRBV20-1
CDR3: CSASFQGQGETQYF
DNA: TGCAGTGCTAGTTTCCAGGGGCAGGGAGAGACCCAGTACTTC

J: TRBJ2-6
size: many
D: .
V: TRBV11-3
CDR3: CASSLLGSSGANVLTF
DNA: TGTGCCAGCAGCTTATTAGGGAGCTCTGGGGCCAACGTCCTGACTTTC

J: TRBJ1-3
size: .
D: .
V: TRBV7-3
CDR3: CASNESPSVPYSGNTIYF
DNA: TGTGCCAGCAACGAATCCCCCAGTGTACCGTACTCTGGAAACACCATATATTTT

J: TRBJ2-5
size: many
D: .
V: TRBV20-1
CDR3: CSASLLNQETQYF
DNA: TGCAGTGCTAGCCTCCTGAACCAAGAGACCCAGTACTTC

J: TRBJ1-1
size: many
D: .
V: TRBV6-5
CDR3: CASSYMGGGAFF
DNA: TGTGCCAGCAGTTATATGGGAGGAGGGGCTTTCTTT

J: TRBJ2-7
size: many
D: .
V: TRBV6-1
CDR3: CASRPKSASVVGEQYF
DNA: TGTGCCAGCAGGCCCAAGTCCGCTAGTGTCGTCGGCGAGCAGTACTTC

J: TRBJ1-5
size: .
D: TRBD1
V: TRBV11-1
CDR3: CASSLGGGGSSNQPQHF
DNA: TGTGCCAGCAGCTTAGGCGGAGGGGGCAGTAGCAATCAGCCCCAGCATTTT

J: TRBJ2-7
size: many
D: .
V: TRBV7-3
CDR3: CASSLVRGTEQYF
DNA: TGTGCCAGCAGCTTGGTCCGCGGGACCGAGCAGTACTTC

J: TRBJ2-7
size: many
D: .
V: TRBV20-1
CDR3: CSATLGQYEQYF
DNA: TGCAGTGCAACTCTCGGGCAGTACGAGCAGTACTTC

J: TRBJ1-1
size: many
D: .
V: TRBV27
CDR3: CASSFGSWTEAFF
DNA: TGTGCCAGCAGTTTTGGGTCATGGACTGAAGCTTTCTTT

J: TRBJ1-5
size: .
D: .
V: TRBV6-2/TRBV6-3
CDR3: CASTQGGPFNQPQHF
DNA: TGTGCCAGCACCCAAGGGGGTCCCTTTAACCAGCCCCAGCATTTT

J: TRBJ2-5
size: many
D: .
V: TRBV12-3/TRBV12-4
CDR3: CASSFISTSLETQYF
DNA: TGTGCCAGCAGTTTTATCTCCACGAGCTTGGAGACCCAGTACTTC

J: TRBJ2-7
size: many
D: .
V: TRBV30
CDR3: CAWSKSRDWAPIAEQYF
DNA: TGTGCCTGGAGCAAATCCCGGGACTGGGCCCCCATCGCCGAGCAGTACTTC

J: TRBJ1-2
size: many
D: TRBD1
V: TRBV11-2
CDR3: CASSRAGTGRIYGYTF
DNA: TGTGCCAGCAGCCGGGCGGGGACAGGACGGATCTATGGCTACACCTTC

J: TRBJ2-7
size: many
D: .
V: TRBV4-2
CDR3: CASSQEAADRREQYF
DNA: TGTGCCAGCAGCCAAGAAGCAGCGGATCGTAGGGAGCAGTACTTC

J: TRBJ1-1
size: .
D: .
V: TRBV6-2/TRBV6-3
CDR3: CASSYSSYTEAFF
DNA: TGTGCCAGCAGTTACTCGAGCTACACTGAAGCTTTCTTT

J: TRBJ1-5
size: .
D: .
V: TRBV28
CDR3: CASSPTRNRGFGQPQHF
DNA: TGTGCCAGCAGTCCTACCAGAAATCGCGGGTTTGGTCAGCCCCAGCATTTT

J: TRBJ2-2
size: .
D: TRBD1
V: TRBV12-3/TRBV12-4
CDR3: CASSRDRILTGELFF
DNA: TGTGCCAGCAGCCGGGACAGGATCTTAACCGGGGAGCTGTTTTTT

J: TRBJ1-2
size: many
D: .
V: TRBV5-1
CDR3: CASRVDSPYGYTF
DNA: TGCGCCAGCAGAGTGGACAGTCCGTATGGCTACACCTTC

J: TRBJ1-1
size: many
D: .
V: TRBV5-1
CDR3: CASSSWSLRVGNTEAFF
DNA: TGCGCCAGCAGCTCCTGGTCTCTGCGCGTGGGGAACACTGAAGCTTTCTTT

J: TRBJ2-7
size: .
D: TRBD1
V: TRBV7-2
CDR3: CASSGQGDRYEQYF
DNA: TGTGCCAGCAGCGGACAGGGGGATCGGTACGAGCAGTACTTC

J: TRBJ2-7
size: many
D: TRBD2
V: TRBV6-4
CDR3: CASSDRPGLAGSYEQYF
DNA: TGTGCCAGCAGTGACCGACCGGGACTAGCGGGAAGCTACGAGCAGTACTTC

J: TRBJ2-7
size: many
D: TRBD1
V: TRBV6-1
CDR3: CASSHPGQAVWEQYF
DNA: TGTGCCAGCAGCCATCCGGGACAGGCCGTTTGGGAGCAGTACTTC